This T cell receptor beta chain was sequenced for a study of blood T cell repertoires in COVID-19. This clone was detected only a few times. Trimming took 6 bases from V and 8 from J; bases not matched to a gene: 11. Germline CDR1 LNHDA, CDR2 SQIVND (reference sequence). This CDR3 contains 16 residues. Participant-given clinical history determined each cohort assignment. Produced via immunoSEQ multiplex PCR; TCRdb's table is partial and in-frame only. The repertoire includes approximately 330,000 clones, 80% to 90% of them detected once, and 4% to 5% sits in the top ten. This clonotype originated in a woman aged 40 to 50 with acute COVID-19. V usage is TRBV19 and J usage is TRBJ1-6; the match to TRBD1 covers 9 bases. Sequencing was carried out using PBMCs or T cells enriched from blood (not recorded which). For the CDR3, the DNA is TGTGCCAGTAGGGATACAGGGGGCGCGTTCTATTCACCCCTCCACTTT. It codes for CASRDTGGAFYSPLHF.